Included here is one TCR beta chain sequence, with context. First-strand cDNA relied on TRAV- and TRBV-specific primers spanning alpha and beta chains. It was with a constant-region primer and a V-primer adapter that TCRs were amplified over roughly 19 PCR cycles. TCRdb redid the calling of the reads with MiXCR, one entry per CDR3 protein. The sample shows fewer than 20,000 distinct CDR3 sequences, approximately 79% of them seen only once. The record originates from a study of low-dose radiotherapy and immunotherapy resistance in tumors. Study background: The treatment that patients received was intravenous nivolumab 240 mg every two weeks plus ipilimumab 1 mg/kg every six weeks. Patients received cyclophosphamide 200 mg/m2 intravenously every two weeks, the day before radiation-immunotherapy.

This TCR came from a human donor with advanced metastatic prostate, ovarian, gallbladder or colorectal cancer (not recorded which). This table probably holds off-target reads from a library built for another chain.

The CDR3 protein is CASSVAGTTSEQYF. CDR3 in DNA: TGTGCCAGCAGCGTAGCCGGGACGACTAGCGAGCAGTACTTC. This chain joins TRBV9 and TRBJ2-7; possible D gene TRBD2, 6 bases. Germline-derived CDR1 and CDR2 are SGDLS and YYNGEE. The CDR3 runs 14 residues. V was pared by 0 bases and J by 6 bases, with 13 bases between.